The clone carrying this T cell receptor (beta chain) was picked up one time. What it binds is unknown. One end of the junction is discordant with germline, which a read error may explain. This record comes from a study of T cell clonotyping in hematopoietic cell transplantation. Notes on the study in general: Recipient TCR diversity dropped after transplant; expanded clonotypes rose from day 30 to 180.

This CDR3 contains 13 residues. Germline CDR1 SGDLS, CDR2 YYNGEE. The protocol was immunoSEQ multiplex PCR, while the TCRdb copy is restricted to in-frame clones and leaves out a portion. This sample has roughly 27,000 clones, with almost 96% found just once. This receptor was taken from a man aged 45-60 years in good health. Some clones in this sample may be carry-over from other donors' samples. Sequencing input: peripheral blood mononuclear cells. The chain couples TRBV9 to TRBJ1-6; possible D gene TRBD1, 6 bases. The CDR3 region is CASRDRDNSPLHF. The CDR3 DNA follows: TGTGCCAGCAGGGACAGAGATAATTCACCTCTCCACTTT. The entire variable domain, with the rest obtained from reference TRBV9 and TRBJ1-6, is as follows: DSGVTQTPKHLITATGQRVTLRCSPRSGDLSVYWYQQSLDQGLQFLIQYYNGEERAKGNILERFSAQQFPDLHSELNLSSLELGDSALYFCASRDRDNSPLHFGNGTRLTVT.